The sample holds a few counts of the clone carrying this TCR beta chain. The record originates from a study of blood T cell repertoires in COVID-19. In the original workflow: Estimates of nucleated cell counts were drawn from the amplification of reference gene primers. Measured with immunoSEQ multiplex PCR; TCRdb has only the in-frame clones, and not every one. D and trimming were read from the DNA, whereas the V and J calls and clone size are those reported in that table. The repertoire has around 71,000 clones, over 60% of them found once; the top ten carry around 27%. The source of this sequence is an elderly woman with active or convalescent COVID-19. Input material: peripheral blood.

CDR3 DNA: TGCGCCAGCAGCTCCACTACAGGGTTCAGGAACTATGGCTACACCTTC. Translated: CASSSTTGFRNYGYTF. V and J are TRBV5-1 and TRBJ1-2; a weak D match, TRBD1 (6 bases). The CDR3 contains 16 residues. With 3 bases removed from V and 2 bases from J, the gap between germline ends came to 17 bases. CDR1 is SGHRS, CDR2 YFSETQ, per germline.